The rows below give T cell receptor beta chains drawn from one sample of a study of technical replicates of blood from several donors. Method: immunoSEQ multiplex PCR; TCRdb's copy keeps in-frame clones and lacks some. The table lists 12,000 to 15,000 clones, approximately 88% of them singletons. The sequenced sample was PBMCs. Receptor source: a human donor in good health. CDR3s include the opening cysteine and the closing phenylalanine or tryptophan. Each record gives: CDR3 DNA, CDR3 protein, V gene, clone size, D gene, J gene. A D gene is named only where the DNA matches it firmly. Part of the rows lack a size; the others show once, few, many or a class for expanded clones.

CDR3 DNA: TGCAGTGCTAGGGGGGCCGAAGCTTTCTTT; CDR3 protein: CSARGAEAFF; V gene: TRBV20-1; clone size: .; D gene: .; J gene: TRBJ1-1
CDR3 DNA: TGTGCCAGCAGCGTGCAGGGGCTTCACACAGATACGCAGTATTTT; CDR3 protein: CASSVQGLHTDTQYF; V gene: TRBV5-6; clone size: .; D gene: .; J gene: TRBJ2-3
CDR3 DNA: TGTGCCAGCAAACTCTCGGTATCGGGAGGGGAAGAGACCCAGTACTTC; CDR3 protein: CASKLSVSGGEETQYF; V gene: TRBV5-4; clone size: .; D gene: TRBD2; J gene: TRBJ2-5
CDR3 DNA: TGTGCCAGCTCACCACCGGGACAGATGCTTTCCTATGGCTACACCTTC; CDR3 protein: CASSPPGQMLSYGYTF; V gene: TRBV18; clone size: once; D gene: TRBD1; J gene: TRBJ1-2
CDR3 DNA: TGTGCCAGCAGCTTGCAGGAGAACACTGAAGCTTTCTTT; CDR3 protein: CASSLQENTEAFF; V gene: TRBV5-4; clone size: .; D gene: .; J gene: TRBJ1-1
CDR3 DNA: TGTGCCAGCAGTCTCCCGACAGGCAATCAGCCCCAGCATTTT; CDR3 protein: CASSLPTGNQPQHF; V gene: TRBV6-1; clone size: .; D gene: .; J gene: TRBJ1-5
CDR3 DNA: TGCGCCAGCAGCATAACAGGAGTGGCTAATGAAAAACTGTTTTTT; CDR3 protein: CASSITGVANEKLFF; V gene: TRBV5-1; clone size: .; D gene: .; J gene: TRBJ1-4
CDR3 DNA: TGTGCCAGCAGTGAAGTTGGCGGGAGCCTGACAGATACGCAGTATTTT; CDR3 protein: CASSEVGGSLTDTQYF; V gene: TRBV6-1; clone size: .; D gene: TRBD2; J gene: TRBJ2-3
CDR3 DNA: TGTGCCAGCAGTCTCGGAGGGAGGCAGTACTTC; CDR3 protein: CASSLGGRQYF; V gene: TRBV6-5; clone size: .; D gene: .; J gene: TRBJ2-7
CDR3 DNA: TGCAGCGTAGAAGGGGGCAGGCCGGAGCAGTTCTTC; CDR3 protein: CSVEGGRPEQFF; V gene: TRBV29-1; clone size: .; D gene: TRBD1; J gene: TRBJ2-1
CDR3 DNA: TGTGCCAGCAGCTCGCTTGGCGGGAATGAGGAGCAGTTCTTC; CDR3 protein: CASSSLGGNEEQFF; V gene: TRBV7-3; clone size: once; D gene: .; J gene: TRBJ2-1
CDR3 DNA: TGTGCCAGCAGCTTAGCGGGAGCTAGGGGCGAGCAGTACTTC; CDR3 protein: CASSLAGARGEQYF; V gene: TRBV5-6; clone size: .; D gene: TRBD2; J gene: TRBJ2-7
CDR3 DNA: TGTGCCAGCAGTGGGGGGGGTAGGCGCTCTAATGAAAAACTGTTTTTT; CDR3 protein: CASSGGGRRSNEKLFF; V gene: TRBV2; clone size: few; D gene: .; J gene: TRBJ1-4
CDR3 DNA: TGCGCCAGCAGCCAAACCACGGGCTCCTACGAGCAGTACTTC; CDR3 protein: CASSQTTGSYEQYF; V gene: TRBV5-1; clone size: .; D gene: .; J gene: TRBJ2-7
CDR3 DNA: TGCGCCAGCAGCCAAAGTGGAGGCGCCGGAGAGACCCAGTACTTC; CDR3 protein: CASSQSGGAGETQYF; V gene: TRBV4-1; clone size: .; D gene: .; J gene: TRBJ2-5
CDR3 DNA: TGTGCCAGCAGTAATGGACAGACAAAAGAGACCCAGTACTTC; CDR3 protein: CASSNGQTKETQYF; V gene: TRBV28; clone size: few; D gene: .; J gene: TRBJ2-5
CDR3 DNA: TGTGCCAGCAGTTTAGTCCAGGCTAACTATGGCTACACCTTC; CDR3 protein: CASSLVQANYGYTF; V gene: TRBV28; clone size: .; D gene: .; J gene: TRBJ1-2
CDR3 DNA: TGTGCCAGCAGTGAAGACAGGGCCAATGAAAAACTGTTTTTT; CDR3 protein: CASSEDRANEKLFF; V gene: TRBV2; clone size: .; D gene: .; J gene: TRBJ1-4
CDR3 DNA: TGTGCCAGCAGCTTGGTATTTGGCCCGGCAACAGATGAGCAGTTCTTC; CDR3 protein: CASSLVFGPATDEQFF; V gene: TRBV5-8; clone size: .; D gene: .; J gene: TRBJ2-1
CDR3 DNA: TGTGCCAGCAGCGTAGGAGGGCAGGGGGCCTACGAGCAGTACTTC; CDR3 protein: CASSVGGQGAYEQYF; V gene: TRBV9; clone size: .; D gene: TRBD1; J gene: TRBJ2-7
CDR3 DNA: TGTGCCAGCAGCGCTGGACAGGGGAGCGGGGAGCTGTTTTTT; CDR3 protein: CASSAGQGSGELFF; V gene: TRBV7-7; clone size: .; D gene: TRBD1; J gene: TRBJ2-2
CDR3 DNA: TGTGCCAGCAGTGAGACGGGACAGCGAAGTTATCAAAGCTCCTACAATGAGCAGTTCTTC; CDR3 protein: CASSETGQRSYQSSYNEQFF; V gene: TRBV6-1; clone size: .; D gene: TRBD1; J gene: TRBJ2-1
CDR3 DNA: TGTGCCATCAGTGACCAGCGGACCTACAATGAGCAGTTCTTC; CDR3 protein: CAISDQRTYNEQFF; V gene: TRBV10-3; clone size: few; D gene: .; J gene: TRBJ2-1
CDR3 DNA: TGTGCCAGCAGCGGACTAGCGCCTACCTACGAGCAGTACTTC; CDR3 protein: CASSGLAPTYEQYF; V gene: TRBV6-1; clone size: .; D gene: TRBD2; J gene: TRBJ2-7